These 11 T cell receptor beta chains came from one sample sequenced in a study of identical twins. TCRdb fed the 5' RACE reads into MiXCR, producing one record per CDR3 protein. The table has approximately 600,000 distinct CDR3 sequences, just over 7% seen once. The same specimen was also included in a second study, on yellow fever vaccine responses in identical twins.

The specimen sequenced was PBMCs. These receptors came from a woman under 30 in good health.

This clonotype was observed a few times. The V and J genes are TRBV4-1 and TRBJ2-5, with D possibly matching TRBD2 (5 bases). The germline V gene encodes CDR1 MGHRA and CDR2 YSYEKL. V lost 4 bases to trimming and J lost 3 bases, with 15 bases between them. This CDR3 comprises 15 residues. CDR3 sequence reads: CASSPKGGLEETQYF. The CDR3 nucleotides read TGCGCCAGCAGCCCGAAGGGCGGGCTAGAAGAGACCCAGTACTTC.

This clonotype was observed many times. This chain uses TRBV24-1 with TRBJ2-3; TRBD2 aligns across 7 bases. J gave up 4 bases and V 6 bases, and 9 bases lay outside the gene matches. Germline CDR1 and CDR2: KGHDR and SFDVKD. The CDR3 runs 15 residues. CDR3 residues: CATSQVGRGPDTQYF. CDR3 sequence (DNA): TGTGCCACCAGTCAGGTTGGGAGGGGACCAGATACGCAGTATTTT.

The rearrangement uses TRBV12-3 or TRBV12-4 and TRBJ2-1; D possibly corresponds to TRBD1 (5 bases). This CDR3 has 13 amino acids. Trimming pared 3 bases from V and 7 bases from J, leaving 10 bases between. The CDR3, as DNA: TGTGCCAGCAGTTTTGGGGCTTCGAATGAGCAGTTCTTC. This gives the protein CASSFGASNEQFF.

The chain couples TRBV12-3 or TRBV12-4 to TRBJ2-5; the D is unclear. Trimming cost V 10 bases and J 4 bases, with 10 bases left between them. The CDR3 runs to 11 residues. The CDR3 region has the DNA TGTGCCATAGGAGCTGGAGAGACCCAGTACTTC. It yields the protein CAIGAGETQYF.

This clonotype has at least ten counts. J is TRBJ1-6 and V is TRBV20-1; tentative D call: TRBD1 (5 bases). Germline values: CDR1 DFQATT, CDR2 SNEGSKA (reference sequence). The CDR3 runs to 14 residues. With 1 base removed from V and 8 bases from J, the gap between germline ends came to 12 bases. The DNA for the CDR3 is TGCAGTGCTAGAGGGGGGACTGGTGATTCACCCCTCCACTTT. Translating gives CSARGGTGDSPLHF.

The chain carries TRBV11-2 and TRBJ2-7, with 7 bases fitting TRBD1. The germline V gene has CDR1 SGHAT and CDR2 FQNNGV. The V segment lost 5 bases and the J segment 7 bases; nucleotides outside the gene matches: 17. The CDR3 contains 16 residues. The DNA of the CDR3 is TGTGCCAGCAGCCCCGAGACAGGGTTTCGGCGTGAGGAGCAGTACGTC. It is translated as CASSPETGFRREEQYV.

This clonotype was seen a handful of times. This sequence joins TRBV5-1 and TRBJ2-5; no clear D. Germline values: CDR1 SGHRS, CDR2 YFSETQ. The CDR3 length is 13 residues. V shed 0 bases and J shed 5 bases, with 8 bases lying between them. The CDR3: CASSLASPETQYF. The DNA of the CDR3 is TGCGCCAGCAGCTTGGCTTCACCCGAGACCCAGTACTTC. Filled out from reference TRBV5-1 and TRBJ2-5, the complete variable domain reads KAGVTQTPRYLIKTRGQQVTLSCSPISGHRSVSWYQQTPGQGLQFLFEYFSETQRNKGNFPGRFSGRQFSNSRSEMNVSTLELGDSALYLCASSLASPETQYFGPGTRLLVL.

This clonotype was detected ten times or more. The chain combines TRBV29-1 with TRBJ1-2, with 9 nucleotides matching TRBD1. The CDR3 is 12 residues long. CDR1 is SQVTM and CDR2 is ANQGSEA in the germline V gene. The V segment lost 6 bases and the J segment 5 bases; nucleotides outside the gene matches: 4. The CDR3 protein is CSVTGTGYGYTF. The CDR3, as DNA: TGCAGCGTCACCGGGACAGGGTATGGCTACACCTTC. Complete variable domain (other parts from reference TRBV29-1 and TRBJ1-2): SAVISQKPSRDICQRGTSLTIQCQVDSQVTMMFWYRQQPGQSLTLIATANQGSEATYESGFVIDKFPISRPNLTFSTLTVSNMSPEDSSIYLCSVTGTGYGYTFGSGTRLTVV.

This clonotype was observed many times. The chain combines TRBV4-2 with TRBJ2-7; 11 nucleotides line up with TRBD2. This CDR3 is 15 amino acids long. Looked up from germline, CDR1 is LGHNA and CDR2 is YNFKEQ. J gave up 5 bases and V 3 bases, and 6 bases lay outside the gene matches. CDR3 nucleotide sequence: TGTGCCAGCAGCCAGGAACTAGCGGGAGTTGACGAGCAGTACTTC. It codes for CASSQELAGVDEQYF.

This clonotype was picked up many times. V is TRBV5-1 and J is TRBJ1-5, with D hard to call. V lost 4 bases and J 7 bases, leaving 12 bases between the germline ends. CDR3 length: 13 amino acids. Looked up from germline, CDR1 is SGHRS and CDR2 is YFSETQ. The CDR3 loop is CASSLGSDQPQHF. The CDR3 DNA is TGCGCCAGCAGCCTGGGTTCGGACCAGCCCCAGCATTTT.

This clonotype was seen more than once but under ten times. The chain joins TRBV5-1 to TRBJ1-1; 10 nucleotides line up with TRBD1. The CDR3 sequence is 17 residues long. In germline, CDR1 is SGHRS, CDR2 YFSETQ. Unmatched junction bases numbered 6, after V lost 1 base and J lost 0 bases. For the CDR3, the DNA is TGCGCCAGCAGCTTGTTAGGGACAGGGGCCGTGAACACTGAAGCTTTCTTT. This gives the protein CASSLLGTGAVNTEAFF. The full variable domain, in which reference TRBV5-1 and TRBJ1-1 provide the parts outside the CDR3, is KAGVTQTPRYLIKTRGQQVTLSCSPISGHRSVSWYQQTPGQGLQFLFEYFSETQRNKGNFPGRFSGRQFSNSRSEMNVSTLELGDSALYLCASSLLGTGAVNTEAFFGQGTRLTVV.